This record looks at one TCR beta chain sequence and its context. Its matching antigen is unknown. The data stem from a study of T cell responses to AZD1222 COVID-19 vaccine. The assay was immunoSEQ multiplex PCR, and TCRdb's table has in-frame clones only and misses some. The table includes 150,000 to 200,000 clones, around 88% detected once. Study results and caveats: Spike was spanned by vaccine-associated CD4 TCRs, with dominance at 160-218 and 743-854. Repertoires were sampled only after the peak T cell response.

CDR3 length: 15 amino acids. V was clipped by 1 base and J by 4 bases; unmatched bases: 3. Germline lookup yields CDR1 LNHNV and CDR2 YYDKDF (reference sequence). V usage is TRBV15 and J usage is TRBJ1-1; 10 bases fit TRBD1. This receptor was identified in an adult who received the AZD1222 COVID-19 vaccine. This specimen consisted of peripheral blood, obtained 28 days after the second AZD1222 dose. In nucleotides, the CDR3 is TGTGCCACCAGCAGAGGGACAGGGGGAGGCACTGAAGCTTTCTTT. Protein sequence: CATSRGTGGGTEAFF.